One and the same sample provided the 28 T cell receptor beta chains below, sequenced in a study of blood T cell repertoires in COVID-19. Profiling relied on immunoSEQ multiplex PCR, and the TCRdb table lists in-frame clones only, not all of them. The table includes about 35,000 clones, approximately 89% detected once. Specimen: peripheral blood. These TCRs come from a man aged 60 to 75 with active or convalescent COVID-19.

CDR3 in amino acids: CASSRSGQGATGELFF. CDR3 DNA: TGTGCCAGCAGCCGCTCTGGACAGGGGGCAACCGGGGAGCTGTTTTTT. The genes are TRBV5-5 and TRBJ2-2, with 11 nucleotides matching TRBD1. This CDR3 spans 16 amino acids. Germline-derived CDR1 and CDR2 are SGHKS and YYEKEE (reference sequence). Germline trimming cut 4 bases from V and 5 bases from J; bases unmatched to any gene: 7.

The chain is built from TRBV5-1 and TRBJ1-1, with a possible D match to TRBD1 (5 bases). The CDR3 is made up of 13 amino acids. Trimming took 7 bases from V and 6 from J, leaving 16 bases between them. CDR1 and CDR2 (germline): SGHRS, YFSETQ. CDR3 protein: CASSSHGGAEAFF. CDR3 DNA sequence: TGCGCCAGCTCTTCACACGGGGGGGCTGAAGCTTTCTTT. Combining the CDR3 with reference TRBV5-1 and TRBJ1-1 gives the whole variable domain KAGVTQTPRYLIKTRGQQVTLSCSPISGHRSVSWYQQTPGQGLQFLFEYFSETQRNKGNFPGRFSGRQFSNSRSEMNVSTLELGDSALYLCASSSHGGAEAFFGQGTRLTVV.

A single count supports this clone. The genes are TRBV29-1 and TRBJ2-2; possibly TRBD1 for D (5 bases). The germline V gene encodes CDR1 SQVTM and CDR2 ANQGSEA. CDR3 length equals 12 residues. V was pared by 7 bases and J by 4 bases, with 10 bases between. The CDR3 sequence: CSGRTITGELFF. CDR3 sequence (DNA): TGCAGCGGGCGGACAATCACCGGGGAGCTGTTTTTT.

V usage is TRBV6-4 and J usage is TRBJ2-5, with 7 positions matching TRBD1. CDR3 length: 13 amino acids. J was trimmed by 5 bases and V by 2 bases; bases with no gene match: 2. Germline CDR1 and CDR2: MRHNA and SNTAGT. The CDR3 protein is CASSDPQGETQYF. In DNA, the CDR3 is TGTGCCAGCAGTGACCCACAGGGGGAGACCCAGTACTTC.

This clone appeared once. The CDR3 DNA follows: TGTGCCAGCAGCTTCGGGGGTAGGGACACCGGGGAGCTGTTTTTT. It yields the protein CASSFGGRDTGELFF. The chain joins TRBV5-5 to TRBJ2-2; tentatively, D is TRBD2 (6 bases). The CDR3 is made up of 15 amino acids. The V and J ends lost 2 bases and 3 bases respectively, with 11 bases between them. Germline-derived CDR1 and CDR2 are SGHKS and YYEKEE (reference sequence).

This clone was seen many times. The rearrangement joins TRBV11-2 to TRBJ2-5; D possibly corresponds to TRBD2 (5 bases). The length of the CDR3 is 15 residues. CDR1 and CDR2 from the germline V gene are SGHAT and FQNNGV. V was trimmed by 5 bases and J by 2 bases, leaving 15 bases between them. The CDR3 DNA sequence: TGTGCCAGCAGCACGGGATGGGCGGAACAAGAGACCCAGTACTTC. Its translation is CASSTGWAEQETQYF. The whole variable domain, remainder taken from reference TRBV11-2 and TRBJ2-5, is EAGVAQSPRYKIIEKRQSVAFWCNPISGHATLYWYQQILGQGPKLLIQFQNNGVVDDSQLPKDRFSAERLKGVDSTLKIQPAKLEDSAVYLCASSTGWAEQETQYFGPGTRLLVL.

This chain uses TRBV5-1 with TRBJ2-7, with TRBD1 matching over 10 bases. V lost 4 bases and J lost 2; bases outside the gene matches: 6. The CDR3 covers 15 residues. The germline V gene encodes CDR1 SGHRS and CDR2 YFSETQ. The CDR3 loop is CASSPGQGTTYEQYV. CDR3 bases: TGCGCCAGCAGCCCGGGACAGGGGACCACCTACGAGCAGTACGTC.

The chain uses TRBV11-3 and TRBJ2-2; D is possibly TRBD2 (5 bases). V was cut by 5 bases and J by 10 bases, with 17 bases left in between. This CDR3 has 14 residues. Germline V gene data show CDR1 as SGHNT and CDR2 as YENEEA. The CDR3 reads CASSPGKSAAELFF. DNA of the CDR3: TGTGCCAGCAGCCCCGGGAAAAGCGCGGCGGAGCTGTTTTTT.

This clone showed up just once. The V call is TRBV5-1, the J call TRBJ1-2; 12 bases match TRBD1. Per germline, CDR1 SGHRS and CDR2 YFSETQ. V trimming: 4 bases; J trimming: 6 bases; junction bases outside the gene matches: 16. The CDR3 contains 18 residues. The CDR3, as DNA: TGCGCCAGCAGCCTGAATCCCGGGACAGGGGGCTACGGGAATGGCTACACCTTC. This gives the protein CASSLNPGTGGYGNGYTF.

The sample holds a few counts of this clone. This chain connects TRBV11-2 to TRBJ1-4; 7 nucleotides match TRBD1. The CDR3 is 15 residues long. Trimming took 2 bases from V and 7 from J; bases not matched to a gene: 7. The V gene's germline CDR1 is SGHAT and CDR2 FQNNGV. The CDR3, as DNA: TGTGCCAGCAGCTTATCTAAGGGGGCTTTTGAAAAACTGTTTTTT. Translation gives CASSLSKGAFEKLFF.

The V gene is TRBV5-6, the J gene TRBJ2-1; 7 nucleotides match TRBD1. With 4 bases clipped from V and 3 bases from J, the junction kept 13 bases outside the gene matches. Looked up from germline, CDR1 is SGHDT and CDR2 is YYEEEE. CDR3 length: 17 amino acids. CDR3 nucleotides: TGTGCCAGCAGCGGAAAGACCGGGACAGCCAACTACAATGAGCAGTTCTTC. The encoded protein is CASSGKTGTANYNEQFF.

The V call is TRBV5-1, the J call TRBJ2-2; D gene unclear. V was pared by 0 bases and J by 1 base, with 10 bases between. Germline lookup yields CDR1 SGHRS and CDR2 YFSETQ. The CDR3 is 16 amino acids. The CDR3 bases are TGCGCCAGCAGCTTGGCCGGGTCACTGAACACCGGGGAGCTGTTTTTT. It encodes CASSLAGSLNTGELFF.

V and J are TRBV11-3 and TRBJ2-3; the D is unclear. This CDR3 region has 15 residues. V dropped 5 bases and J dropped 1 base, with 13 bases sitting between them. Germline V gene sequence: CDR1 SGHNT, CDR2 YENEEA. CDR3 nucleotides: TGTGCCAGCAGCGGGCCTGGCCCTCGCACAGATACGCAGTATTTT. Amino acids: CASSGPGPRTDTQYF.

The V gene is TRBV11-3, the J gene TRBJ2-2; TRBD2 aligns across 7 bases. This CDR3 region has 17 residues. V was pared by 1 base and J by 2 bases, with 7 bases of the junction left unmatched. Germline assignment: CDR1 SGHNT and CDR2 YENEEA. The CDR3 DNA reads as TGTGCCAGCAGCTTAGGGCTCCTAGCGGACAACACCGGGGAGCTGTTTTTT. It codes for CASSLGLLADNTGELFF.

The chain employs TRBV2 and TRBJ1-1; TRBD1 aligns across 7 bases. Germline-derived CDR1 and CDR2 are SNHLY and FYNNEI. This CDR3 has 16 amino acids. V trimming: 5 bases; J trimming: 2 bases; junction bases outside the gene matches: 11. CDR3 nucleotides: TGTGCCAGCAGTATTCAAAGGGGGACAGCCAACACTGAAGCTTTCTTT. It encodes CASSIQRGTANTEAFF.

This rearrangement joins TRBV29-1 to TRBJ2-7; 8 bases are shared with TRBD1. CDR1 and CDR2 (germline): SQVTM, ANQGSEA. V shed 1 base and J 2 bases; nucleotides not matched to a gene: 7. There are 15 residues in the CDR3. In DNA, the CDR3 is TGCAGCGTTGAAGCGTCGGGACAGGCACCCTACGAGCAGTACGTC. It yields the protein CSVEASGQAPYEQYV.

For the CDR3, the DNA is TGTGCCAGCAGCTGGGGGGGCATCGGTGGTATTAATTCACCCCTCCACTTT. It is translated as CASSWGGIGGINSPLHF. V is TRBV5-5 and J is TRBJ1-6, with D tentatively TRBD1 (6 bases). With 3 bases removed from V and 6 bases from J, the gap between germline ends came to 19 bases. Per germline, CDR1 SGHKS and CDR2 YYEKEE (reference sequence). This CDR3 has 17 amino acids. The full variable domain, rest sourced from reference TRBV5-5 and TRBJ1-6, is DAGVTQSPTHLIKTRGQQVTLRCSPISGHKSVSWYQQVLGQGPQFIFQYYEKEERGRGNFPDRFSARQFPNYSSELNVNALLLGDSALYLCASSWGGIGGINSPLHFGNGTRLTVT.

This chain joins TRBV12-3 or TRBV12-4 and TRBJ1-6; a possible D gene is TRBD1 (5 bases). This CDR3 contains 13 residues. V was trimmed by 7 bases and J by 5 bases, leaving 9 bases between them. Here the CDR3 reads CASMGPNNSPLHF. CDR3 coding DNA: TGTGCCAGCATGGGGCCTAATAATTCACCCCTCCACTTT.

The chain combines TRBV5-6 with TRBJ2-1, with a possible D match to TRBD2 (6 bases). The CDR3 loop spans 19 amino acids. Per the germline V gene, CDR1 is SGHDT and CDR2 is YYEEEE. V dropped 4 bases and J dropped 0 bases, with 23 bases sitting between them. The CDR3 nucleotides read TGTGCCAGCAGCCCCCGGGGGAGGCTCCCCTTTAGCTCCTACAATGAGCAGTTCTTC. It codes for CASSPRGRLPFSSYNEQFF.

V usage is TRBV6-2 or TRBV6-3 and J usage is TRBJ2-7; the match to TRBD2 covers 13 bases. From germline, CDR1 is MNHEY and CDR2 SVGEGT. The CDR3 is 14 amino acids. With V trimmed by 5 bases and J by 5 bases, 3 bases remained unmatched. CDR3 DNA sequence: TGTGCCAGCAGTAGAGGACTAGCGGGAGACGAGCAGTACGTC. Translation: CASSRGLAGDEQYV.

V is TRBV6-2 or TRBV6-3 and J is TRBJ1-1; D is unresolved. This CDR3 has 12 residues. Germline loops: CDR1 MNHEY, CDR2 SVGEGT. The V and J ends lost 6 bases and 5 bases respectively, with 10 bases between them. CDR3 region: CASSPRRTEAFF. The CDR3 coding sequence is TGTGCCAGCAGCCCCCGGAGGACTGAAGCTTTCTTT.

For the CDR3, the DNA is TGTGCCAGCAGCTTACGCGGGGGGGCCGGAGAGACCCAGTACTTC. It yields the protein CASSLRGGAGETQYF. J is TRBJ2-5 and V is TRBV5-6; 9 bases are a match to TRBD2. Germline loops: CDR1 SGHDT, CDR2 YYEEEE. This CDR3 has 15 residues. With V trimmed by 2 bases and J by 4 bases, 6 bases remained unmatched.

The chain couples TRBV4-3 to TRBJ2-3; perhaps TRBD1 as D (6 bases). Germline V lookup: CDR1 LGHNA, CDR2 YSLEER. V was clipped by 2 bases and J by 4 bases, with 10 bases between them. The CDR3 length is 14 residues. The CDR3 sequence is CASSQNTGPDTQYF. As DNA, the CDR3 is TGCGCCAGCAGCCAAAACACAGGGCCAGATACGCAGTATTTT.

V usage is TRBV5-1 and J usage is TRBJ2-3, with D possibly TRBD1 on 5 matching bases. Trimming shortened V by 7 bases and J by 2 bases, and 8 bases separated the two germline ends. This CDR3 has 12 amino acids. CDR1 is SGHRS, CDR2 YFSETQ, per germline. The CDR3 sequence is CASSGHTDTQYF. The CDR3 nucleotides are TGCGCCAGCTCCGGACACACAGATACGCAGTATTTT. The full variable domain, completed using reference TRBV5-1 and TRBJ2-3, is KAGVTQTPRYLIKTRGQQVTLSCSPISGHRSVSWYQQTPGQGLQFLFEYFSETQRNKGNFPGRFSGRQFSNSRSEMNVSTLELGDSALYLCASSGHTDTQYFGPGTRLTVL.

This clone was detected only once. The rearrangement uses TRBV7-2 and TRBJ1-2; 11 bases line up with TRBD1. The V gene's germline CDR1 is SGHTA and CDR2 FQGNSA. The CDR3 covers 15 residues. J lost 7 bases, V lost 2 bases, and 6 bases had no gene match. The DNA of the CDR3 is TGTGCCAGCAGCTTACCGGACAGGGGGCGGGGTGGCTACACCTTC. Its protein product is CASSLPDRGRGGYTF.

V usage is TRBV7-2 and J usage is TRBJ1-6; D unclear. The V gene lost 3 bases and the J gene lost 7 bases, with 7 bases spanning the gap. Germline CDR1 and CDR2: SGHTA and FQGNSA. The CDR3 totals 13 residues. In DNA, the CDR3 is TGTGCCAGCAGCTTGGTGCGGAATTCACCCCTCCACTTT. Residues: CASSLVRNSPLHF.

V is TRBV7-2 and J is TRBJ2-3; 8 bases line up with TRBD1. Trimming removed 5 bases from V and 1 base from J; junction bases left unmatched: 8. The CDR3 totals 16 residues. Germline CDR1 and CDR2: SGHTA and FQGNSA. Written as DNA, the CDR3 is TGTGCCAGCAGCACCCGGGACAGGTTGGGCACAGATACGCAGTATTTT. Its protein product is CASSTRDRLGTDTQYF.

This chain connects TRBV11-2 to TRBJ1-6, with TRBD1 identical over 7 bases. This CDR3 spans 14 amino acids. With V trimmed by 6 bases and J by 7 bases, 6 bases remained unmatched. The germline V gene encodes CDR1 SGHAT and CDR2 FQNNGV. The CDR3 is CASRSTGTNSPLHF. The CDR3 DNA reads TGTGCCAGCAGATCGACAGGGACGAATTCACCCCTCCACTTT. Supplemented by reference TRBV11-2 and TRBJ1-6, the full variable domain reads EAGVAQSPRYKIIEKRQSVAFWCNPISGHATLYWYQQILGQGPKLLIQFQNNGVVDDSQLPKDRFSAERLKGVDSTLKIQPAKLEDSAVYLCASRSTGTNSPLHFGNGTRLTVT.